A selection of T cell receptor beta chains follows, all from one sample in a study of control samples from healthy donors and cancer patients. Sequenced by immunoSEQ multiplex PCR; TCRdb stores in-frame clones only, minus some. The repertoire holds some 150,000 clones, with 96% as singletons. Sequenced material: blood. The receptor set was obtained from a woman under 40 in good health. Both conserved end residues are part of each CDR3. D genes are given only for firm matches. Clone size is given for some rows only: seen once, a few or many times, or a class if the clone is expanded.

cdr3_aa cdr3_nt d_call v_call clone_size j_call
CAWSVTGVLLSYEQYF TGTGCCTGGAGCGTGACAGGAGTCCTTCTCTCCTACGAGCAGTACTTC NA TRBV30 NA TRBJ2-7
CASSPRPRYSETNTGELFF TGTGCCAGCAGCCCAAGACCCCGGTACAGCGAGACGAACACCGGGGAGCTGTTTTTT NA TRBV3-1/TRBV3-2 NA TRBJ2-2
CASGGGMGENEQFF TGTGCCAGCGGCGGGGGAATGGGTGAGAATGAGCAGTTCTTC TRBD2 TRBV6-5 NA TRBJ2-1
CASSYGQGQLEQYF TGTGCCAGCAGCTATGGACAGGGACAGCTCGAGCAGTACTTC TRBD1 TRBV5-8 once TRBJ2-7
CASSQGFRGNEKLFF TGCGCCAGCAGCCAAGGATTCCGGGGTAATGAAAAACTGTTTTTT NA TRBV4-1 NA TRBJ1-4
CASSQVIGELFF TGTGCCAGCAGCCAAGTAATCGGGGAGCTGTTTTTT NA TRBV14 NA TRBJ2-2
CASSYQETQYF TGTGCCAGCAGTTACCAAGAGACCCAGTACTTC NA TRBV6-5 NA TRBJ2-5
CASSPLGLAGGYQETQYF TGTGCCAGCAGCCCCCTAGGACTAGCGGGGGGATACCAAGAGACCCAGTACTTC TRBD2 TRBV3-1/TRBV3-2 once TRBJ2-5
CASSSTPDAGELFF TGTGCCAGCAGCTCCACCCCGGACGCCGGGGAGCTGTTTTTT NA TRBV9 NA TRBJ2-2
CASSPRRHNEQFF TGTGCCAGCAGTCCCCGGAGGCACAATGAGCAGTTCTTC NA TRBV12-3/TRBV12-4 NA TRBJ2-1
CSVGDSGTEAFF TGCAGCGTGGGGGACTCGGGCACTGAAGCTTTCTTT NA TRBV29-1 NA TRBJ1-1
CASSMGGFGGYTF TGTGCCAGTAGTATGGGCGGGTTCGGTGGCTACACCTTC NA TRBV19 NA TRBJ1-2
CASTLADQETQYF TGTGCCAGCACCCTTGCAGACCAAGAGACCCAGTACTTC NA TRBV28 once TRBJ2-5
CASSLVGGVSYNEQFF TGTGCCAGCAGCTTAGTCGGCGGGGTCTCCTACAATGAGCAGTTCTTC NA TRBV7-9 NA TRBJ2-1
CASSMSGISYNEQFF TGTGCCAGCAGCATGAGCGGGATCTCCTACAATGAGCAGTTCTTC TRBD2 TRBV7-8 NA TRBJ2-1
CSALGDVNTGELFF TGCAGCGCCCTCGGGGACGTGAACACCGGGGAGCTGTTTTTT NA TRBV29-1 NA TRBJ2-2
CASNHGPSTEAFF TGTGCCAGCAACCACGGGCCGAGCACTGAAGCTTTCTTT NA TRBV6-5 NA TRBJ1-1
CASRGSRPGNSPLHF TGTGCCAGCCGGGGAAGCAGGCCGGGGAATTCACCCCTCCACTTT NA TRBV21-1 NA TRBJ1-6
CASSPGGAATNEKLFF TGTGCCAGCTCACCAGGAGGGGCAGCAACTAATGAAAAACTGTTTTTT NA TRBV18 NA TRBJ1-4
CASSISGRGNVLTF TGTGCCAGTAGTATATCAGGGAGAGGCAACGTCCTGACTTTC NA TRBV19 NA TRBJ2-6
CASRFLAGDKTGELFF TGTGCCAGCAGGTTCCTCGCGGGAGATAAGACCGGGGAGCTGTTTTTT TRBD2 TRBV7-2 NA TRBJ2-2
CASSPGDTQYF TGTGCCAGCAGCCCGGGGGATACGCAGTATTTT NA TRBV5-6 NA TRBJ2-3
CASSWGYSGNTIYF TGTGCCAGCAGCTGGGGATACTCTGGAAACACCATATATTTT NA TRBV5-6 NA TRBJ1-3
CAWSGNGYGYTF TGTGCCTGGTCAGGGAATGGGTATGGCTACACCTTC NA TRBV30 NA TRBJ1-2
CASRLAGASYEQYF TGTGCCAGCAGACTAGCGGGGGCCTCCTACGAGCAGTACTTC TRBD2 TRBV5-5 NA TRBJ2-7
CASSEASRWEQYF TGTGCCAGCAGTGAAGCGTCTCGGTGGGAGCAGTACTTC NA TRBV6-1 few TRBJ2-7
CASSTGARGEQYF TGCGCCAGCAGTACGGGAGCAAGGGGCGAGCAGTACTTC NA TRBV5-1 NA TRBJ2-7
CACTGANVLTF TGTGCCTGTACTGGGGCCAACGTCCTGACTTTC NA TRBV30 NA TRBJ2-6
CASFKGEVKYF TGTGCCAGCTTCAAAGGGGAGGTGAAGTACTTC NA TRBV28 NA TRBJ2-7
CATSRDRVYNSPLHF TGTGCCACCAGCAGAGATCGGGTTTATAATTCACCCCTCCACTTT NA TRBV15 NA TRBJ1-6
CASSYIGGDEQFF TGTGCCAGTAGTTACATCGGGGGCGATGAGCAGTTCTTC NA TRBV19 NA TRBJ2-1
CASSPPWRVAEKLFF TGTGCCAGCAGCCCCCCGTGGAGGGTGGCTGAAAAACTGTTTTTT NA TRBV11-2 NA TRBJ1-4
CASSVVAVFSSGANVLTF TGTGCCAGCAGCGTAGTGGCAGTCTTCTCCTCTGGGGCCAACGTCCTGACTTTC NA TRBV9 NA TRBJ2-6
CASTLLEGQQPQHF TGTGCCAGTACCCTACTAGAAGGGCAACAGCCCCAGCATTTT NA TRBV19 NA TRBJ1-5
CASSLDTGELFF TGCGCCAGCAGCTTGGACACCGGGGAGCTGTTTTTT NA TRBV5-1 NA TRBJ2-2